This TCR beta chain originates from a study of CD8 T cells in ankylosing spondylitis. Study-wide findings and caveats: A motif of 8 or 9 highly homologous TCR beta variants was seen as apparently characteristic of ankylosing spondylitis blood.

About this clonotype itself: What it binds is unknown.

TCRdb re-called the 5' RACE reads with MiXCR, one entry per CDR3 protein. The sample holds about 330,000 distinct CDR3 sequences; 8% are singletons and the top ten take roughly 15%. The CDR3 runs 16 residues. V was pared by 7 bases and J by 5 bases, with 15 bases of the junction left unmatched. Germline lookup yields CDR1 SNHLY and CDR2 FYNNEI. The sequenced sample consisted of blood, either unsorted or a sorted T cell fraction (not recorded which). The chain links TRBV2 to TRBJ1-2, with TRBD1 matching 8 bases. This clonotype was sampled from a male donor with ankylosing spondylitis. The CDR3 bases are TGTGCCAGCACCAGTGGTTCGGAGGACAGGGTGTATGGCTACACCTTC. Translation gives CASTSGSEDRVYGYTF.